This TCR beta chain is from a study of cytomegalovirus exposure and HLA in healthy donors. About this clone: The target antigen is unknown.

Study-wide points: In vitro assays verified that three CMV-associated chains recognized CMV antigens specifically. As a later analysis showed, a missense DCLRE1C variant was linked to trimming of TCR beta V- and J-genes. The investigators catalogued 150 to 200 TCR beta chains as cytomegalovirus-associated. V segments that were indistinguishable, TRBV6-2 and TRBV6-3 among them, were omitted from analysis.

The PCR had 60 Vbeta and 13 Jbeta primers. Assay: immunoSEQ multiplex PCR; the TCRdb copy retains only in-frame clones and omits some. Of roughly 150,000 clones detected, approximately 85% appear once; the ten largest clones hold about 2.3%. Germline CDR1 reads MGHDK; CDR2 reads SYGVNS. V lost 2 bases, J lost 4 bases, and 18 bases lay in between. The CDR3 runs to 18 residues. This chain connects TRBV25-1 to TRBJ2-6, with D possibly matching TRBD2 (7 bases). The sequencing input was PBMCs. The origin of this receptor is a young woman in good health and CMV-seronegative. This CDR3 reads CASSEGGQGGDGANVLTF. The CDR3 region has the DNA TGTGCCAGCAGTGAAGGGGGACAAGGGGGGGACGGGGCCAACGTCCTGACTTTC.